Presented here are 18 T cell receptor beta chains from one specimen sequenced in a study of blood T cell repertoires in COVID-19. Assay: immunoSEQ multiplex PCR; the TCRdb copy retains only in-frame clones and omits some. The sample includes about 57,000 clones, more than 75% of them seen just once. The sample consisted of peripheral blood. These TCRs come from a woman aged 55-75 years with acute or convalescent COVID-19.

The chain couples TRBV5-4 to TRBJ2-2, with 11 bases identical to TRBD1. Germline-derived CDR1 and CDR2 are SGHNT and YYREEE (reference sequence). The CDR3 runs to 14 residues. V dropped 10 bases and J dropped 3; count of bases not matched to a gene: 5. The CDR3 is CAEPGQGDTGELFF. The DNA of the CDR3 is TGTGCCGAACCGGGACAGGGGGACACCGGGGAGCTGTTTTTT.

The chain combines TRBV6-1 with TRBJ1-1; tentatively, D is TRBD1 (5 bases). This CDR3 comprises 13 residues. Germline CDR1 MNHNS, CDR2 SASEGT. The ends were cut back, 2 bases at V and 4 bases at J, with 8 bases in the middle. The CDR3 nucleotides read TGTGCCAGCAGTGAAACCCAGGGCACTGAAGCTTTCTTT. Its protein product is CASSETQGTEAFF.

The CDR3: CATSVSGQGEAFF. In DNA form, the CDR3 reads TGTGCCACCAGTGTTTCCGGACAGGGGGAGGCTTTCTTT. The chain links TRBV24-1 to TRBJ1-1, with 10 bases lining up with TRBD1. CDR1 and CDR2 (germline): KGHDR, SFDVKD. Germline trimming cut 5 bases from V and 11 bases from J; bases unmatched to any gene: 7. The CDR3 spans 13 residues.

The chain carries TRBV19 and TRBJ1-5; 7 nucleotides match TRBD1. The CDR3 loop spans 14 amino acids. The germline V gene encodes CDR1 LNHDA and CDR2 SQIVND (reference sequence). After removal of 5 bases from V and 6 bases from J, the junction contained 7 bases not matched to a gene. The CDR3 region is CASSLPTGSQPQHF. The CDR3 DNA reads TGTGCCAGTAGTCTACCGACAGGGTCTCAGCCCCAGCATTTT.

This clone was counted once. The chain links TRBV2 to TRBJ2-7; D perhaps matches TRBD1 (6 bases). Germline lookup yields CDR1 SNHLY and CDR2 FYNNEI. The CDR3 sequence is 13 residues long. Trimming cost V 7 bases and J 3 bases, with 13 bases left between them. The CDR3 protein is CASMRAGVYEQYF. The CDR3, as DNA: TGTGCCAGCATGAGAGCAGGGGTCTACGAGCAGTACTTC.

The V call is TRBV5-1, the J call TRBJ2-2; 16 bases map to TRBD2. Trimming cost V 4 bases and J 6 bases; bases outside gene matches: 6. The CDR3 has 17 residues. The germline V gene encodes CDR1 SGHRS and CDR2 YFSETQ. CDR3 DNA: TGCGCCAGCAGCGGCTCCGGGACTAGCGGGGGGGCCGGGGAGCTGTTTTTT. As protein: CASSGSGTSGGAGELFF.

This chain connects TRBV4-2 to TRBJ2-5; 16 nucleotides match TRBD2. CDR1 is LGHNA, CDR2 YNFKEQ, per germline. The CDR3 has 18 amino acids. Trimming at V came to 8 bases and at J to 0 bases, leaving 9 bases not matched to a gene. The CDR3 region is CASSRGTSGGGNQETQYF. CDR3 in DNA: TGTGCCAGCTCCCGAGGGACTAGCGGGGGGGGGAACCAAGAGACCCAGTACTTC.

This clone was counted a few times. The chain recombines TRBV11-2 with TRBJ2-3, with 8 bases matching TRBD2. The CDR3 is 15 amino acids. With V trimmed by 5 bases and J by 4 bases, 8 bases remained unmatched. Germline CDR1 SGHAT, CDR2 FQNNGV. CDR3 protein: CASSRVGLGADTQYF. CDR3 DNA: TGTGCCAGCAGCCGGGTGGGACTAGGGGCAGATACGCAGTATTTT.

This clone has more than one count but fewer than ten. V and J are TRBV29-1 and TRBJ2-7; 7 bases are shared with TRBD1. V dropped 6 bases and J dropped 6; count of bases not matched to a gene: 8. The germline gives CDR1 SQVTM, CDR2 ANQGSEA. The CDR3 spans 12 residues. In nucleotides, the CDR3 is TGCAGCGTGGGGACAGAGACCCGCGAGCAGTACTTC. It encodes CSVGTETREQYF.

The chain carries TRBV30 and TRBJ2-1; 7 bases fit TRBD2. The trim removed 5 bases at V and 6 bases at J, leaving 10 bases unmatched. Per the germline V gene, CDR1 is GTSNPN and CDR2 is SVGIG (reference sequence). The CDR3 sequence is 14 residues long. The CDR3 loop is CAWGRPREANEQFF. The CDR3 DNA follows: TGTGCCTGGGGACGCCCACGGGAGGCCAATGAGCAGTTCTTC.

This clone was observed once. The chain couples TRBV5-1 to TRBJ1-4; the match to TRBD1 covers 7 bases. Germline CDR1 and CDR2: SGHRS and YFSETQ. With 0 bases clipped from V and 0 bases from J, the junction kept 14 bases outside the gene matches. This CDR3 has 20 residues. In DNA form, the CDR3 reads TGCGCCAGCAGCTTGGATATCCACAGGGGCGGCCTCGCAACTAATGAAAAACTGTTTTTT. This encodes CASSLDIHRGGLATNEKLFF.

The chain carries TRBV13 and TRBJ1-6; 7 bases are shared with TRBD1. With V trimmed by 5 bases and J by 10 bases, 14 bases remained unmatched. The CDR3 has 16 residues. Germline CDR1 PRHDT, CDR2 FYEKMQ (reference sequence). CDR3 sequence reads: CASSPPDRAPSSPLHF. The CDR3 bases are TGTGCCAGCAGCCCACCAGACAGGGCCCCCTCCTCACCCCTCCACTTT.

The sample holds a few counts of this clone. The chain links TRBV24-1 to TRBJ2-2; D unresolved. The CDR3 totals 16 residues. The germline V gene encodes CDR1 KGHDR and CDR2 SFDVKD. V lost 3 bases to trimming and J lost 1 base, with 11 bases between them. This chain's CDR3 is CATSDPSHGNTGELFF. The CDR3 DNA is TGTGCCACCAGTGATCCGTCCCACGGGAACACCGGGGAGCTGTTTTTT.

The chain combines TRBV10-1 with TRBJ2-7, with 9 bases aligning to TRBD1. The V segment lost 2 bases and the J segment 7 bases; nucleotides outside the gene matches: 6. Per the germline V gene, CDR1 is WNHNN and CDR2 is SYGVQD (reference sequence). The CDR3 totals 14 residues. CDR3 sequence (DNA): TGCGCCAGCAGTGAGACGGGACAGGGCGGGGAGCAGTACTTC. Translated: CASSETGQGGEQYF.

V gene TRBV27 combines with J gene TRBJ1-1, with D tentatively TRBD1 (5 bases). Germline-derived CDR1 and CDR2 are MNHEY and SMNVEV (reference sequence). V lost 0 bases, J lost 5 bases, and 13 bases lay in between. The CDR3 runs to 15 residues. Here the CDR3 DNA reads TGTGCCAGCAGTTTATCCTTAGGGGCCGGGACTGAAGCTTTCTTT. Translation: CASSLSLGAGTEAFF.

This clone came up once. This sequence joins TRBV5-4 and TRBJ2-1; the match to TRBD1 covers 7 bases. Germline V gene lookup returns CDR1 SGHNT and CDR2 YYREEE (reference sequence). This CDR3 is built from 16 residues. The V and J ends lost 3 bases and 6 bases, in that order; junction bases with no gene match: 12. The CDR3 loop is CASSSVATGTGNEQFF. The CDR3 bases are TGTGCCAGCAGCTCCGTCGCGACAGGGACCGGCAATGAGCAGTTCTTC.

The chain combines TRBV30 with TRBJ1-1; no clear D. The V gene lost 7 bases and the J gene lost 4 bases, with 19 bases spanning the gap. Germline lookup yields CDR1 GTSNPN and CDR2 SVGIG (reference sequence). The CDR3 is 14 residues long. The CDR3 here is CASWRSALGTEAFF. The DNA of the CDR3 is TGTGCCTCATGGAGGTCTGCTTTGGGCACTGAAGCTTTCTTT.

This clone was seen only a few times. This sequence joins TRBV5-1 and TRBJ1-3; D remains unclear. Germline loops: CDR1 SGHRS, CDR2 YFSETQ. Deletions cut 7 bases from V and 0 bases from J, with 17 bases between. CDR3 length equals 16 residues. The CDR3 DNA reads TGCGCCAGCTCCCTAGCTACCGGCTCCTCTGGAAACACCATATATTTT. Protein: CASSLATGSSGNTIYF.